The next 11 T cell receptor beta chains were all read from a single sample in a study of spatial heterogeneity in lung cancer (dated by TCRdb to the late 2010s). Libraries were prepared through 5' RACE. Sequencer: NextSeq 500. In TCRdb, the public reads were trimmed at Q25 with fastp and aligned with MiXCR, with productive beta chains retained. Each entry merges the rows of one CDR3 protein and shows their most common DNA and genes. The sample includes about 17,000 distinct CDR3 sequences, with about 22% observed a single time. The ten largest clones add up to about a fifth of the sample. Per the publication, the time point label means: sample taken at primary tumor resection. Whole RNA extracted from tumor and nontumor lung tissue, or from cryopreserved PBMC samples, was used for TCR sequencing without cell sorting. This sample comprised PBMCs, obtained at surgery. These receptors were collected from a female donor with early-stage non-small cell lung cancer.

This clonotype was seen many times. The CDR3: CASSFRALGQGTYEQYF. CDR3 DNA sequence: TGTGCCAGCAGTTTCAGGGCCTTAGGACAGGGGACCTACGAGCAGTACTTC. V usage is TRBV27 and J usage is TRBJ2-7; TRBD1 matches at 9 bases. Trimming removed 3 bases from V and 2 bases from J; junction bases left unmatched: 11. The CDR3 has 17 residues. In germline, CDR1 is MNHEY, CDR2 SMNVEV (reference sequence).

This clonotype has ten or more counts. The chain has TRBV28 and TRBJ1-2; D is possibly TRBD1 (5 bases). Per germline, CDR1 MDHEN and CDR2 SYDVKM. V was shortened by 3 bases and J by 1 base, with 9 bases between the two germline ends. This CDR3 has 14 residues. CDR3 DNA sequence: TGTGCCAGCAGTTTCTATGGACATAACTATGGCTACACCTTC. Residues: CASSFYGHNYGYTF.

By share, this clonotype ranks as medium-sized. This chain joins TRBV10-3 and TRBJ2-5; 7 positions match TRBD2. The CDR3 has 15 amino acids. Trimming cost V 7 bases and J 0 bases; bases outside gene matches: 8. In germline, CDR1 is ENHRY, CDR2 SYGVKD. The CDR3 is CAINSASGNQETQYF. The CDR3 DNA sequence: TGTGCCATCAATTCCGCTAGCGGAAACCAAGAGACCCAGTACTTC.

Concerning this clonotype: A read error may be the cause here, since a much bigger clone is one base away. The chain carries TRBV29-1 and TRBJ2-1, with D perhaps matching TRBD1 (5 bases). The V end was cut by 4 bases, the J end by 3 bases, with 16 bases between. This CDR3 is 15 amino acids long. CDR1 is SQVTM, CDR2 ANQGSEA, per germline. The CDR3 is CSVVGSQGNYNEQFF. For the CDR3, the DNA is TGCAGCGTTGTAGGTTCGCAGGGTAACTACAATGAGCAGTTCTTC.

V gene TRBV19 combines with J gene TRBJ2-7; D ambiguous. Germline assignment: CDR1 LNHDA and CDR2 SQIVND (reference sequence). V was shortened by 5 bases and J by 3 bases, with 5 bases between the two germline ends. CDR3 length equals 11 residues. The CDR3 region has the DNA TGTGCCAGTAGTTTGGGCTACGAGCAGTACTTC. Residues: CASSLGYEQYF.

Many counts were recorded for this clonotype. V and J are TRBV20-1 and TRBJ2-5, with 9 positions matching TRBD2. The CDR3 sequence is 15 residues long. V gave up 1 base and J gave up 5 bases; unmatched junction bases: 8. CDR1 and CDR2 (germline): DFQATT, SNEGSKA (reference sequence). The CDR3 DNA follows: TGCAGTGCTAGAGCTCTAGCGGGGAGCCGGGAGACCCAGTACTTC. Its protein is CSARALAGSRETQYF.

Many counts were recorded for this clonotype. V usage is TRBV7-8 and J usage is TRBJ2-3; D gene uncertain. Germline V gives CDR1 SGHVS, CDR2 FQNEAQ. This CDR3 has 14 amino acids. Trimming left V 5 bases short and J 2 bases short, with 11 bases between. The CDR3 region is CASSAVPLTDTQYF. The CDR3 region has the DNA TGTGCCAGCAGCGCAGTCCCACTCACAGATACGCAGTATTTT.

This clonotype was observed at least ten times. The chain uses TRBV30 and TRBJ2-5; 7 nucleotides line up with TRBD2. The CDR3 extends over 13 amino acids. Germline assignment: CDR1 GTSNPN and CDR2 SVGIG (reference sequence). J was trimmed by 7 bases and V by 0 bases; bases with no gene match: 5. CDR3 nucleotide sequence: TGTGCCTGGAGTGTTTCTGGGGAGGGGACCCAGTACTTC. Its protein product is CAWSVSGEGTQYF.

This clonotype was recorded at least ten times. The rearrangement joins TRBV18 to TRBJ1-5, with a possible D match to TRBD1 (5 bases). Between the trimmed V and J ends, which lost 6 bases and 0 bases, there was a span of 15 bases. The germline gives CDR1 KGHSH, CDR2 LQKENI. The CDR3 runs 16 residues. The CDR3 loop reads CASSRKGQDSNQPQHF. In DNA form, the CDR3 reads TGTGCCAGCTCCCGCAAAGGACAAGATAGCAATCAGCCCCAGCATTTT.

This clonotype is medium-sized. The chain recombines TRBV27 with TRBJ1-6, with D tentatively TRBD1 (5 bases). This CDR3 has 15 amino acids. V dropped 5 bases and J dropped 6 bases, with 14 bases sitting between them. CDR1 and CDR2 from the germline V gene are MNHEY and SMNVEV (reference sequence). DNA for the CDR3: TGTGCCAGCAGTCCCACAGGACGGGTTAATTCACCCCTCCACTTT. Residues: CASSPTGRVNSPLHF.

In this sample, this clonotype turned up many times. The J gene is TRBJ2-1, the V gene TRBV7-9; 7 bases agree with TRBD2. J gave up 4 bases and V 0 bases, and 6 bases lay outside the gene matches. This CDR3 is built from 16 residues. In germline, CDR1 is SEHNR, CDR2 FQNEAQ (reference sequence). Here the CDR3 DNA reads TGTGCCAGCAGCTTAGCCTTAGCGGGTTCTTACAATGAGCAGTTCTTC. It is translated as CASSLALAGSYNEQFF.